The clone carrying this TCR beta chain has just a few counts. What it recognizes is unknown. The source of the sample is a study of CD8 T cells in ankylosing spondylitis. This CDR3 is built from 14 residues. Per germline, CDR1 SGHRS and CDR2 YFSETQ. V was clipped by 1 base and J by 4 bases, with 12 bases between them. General observations from the study: The clones that were linked to disease were reported to be significantly enriched in matched synovial fluid samples from ankylosing spondylitis patients. Some motif variants were previously reported in reactive arthritis synovial fluid and blood. What seemed typical of ankylosing spondylitis blood was a TCR beta motif built from about eight highly homologous variants.

Researchers built TCR beta libraries using quantitative 5'-RACE with molecular barcodes. A single record per CDR3 protein comes from TCRdb applying MiXCR to the 5' RACE reads. The sample has 190,000 or so distinct CDR3 sequences, 9.5% to 15% seen once. Sequenced: blood, either unsorted or a sorted T cell fraction (not recorded which). The gene calls are TRBV5-1 and TRBJ2-7; D unclear. The TCR was taken from a male donor with ankylosing spondylitis or in good health (not recorded which). The CDR3 DNA follows: TGCGCCAGCAGCTTGTCCGTGAAGGTGTACGAGCAGTACTTC. It codes for CASSLSVKVYEQYF.